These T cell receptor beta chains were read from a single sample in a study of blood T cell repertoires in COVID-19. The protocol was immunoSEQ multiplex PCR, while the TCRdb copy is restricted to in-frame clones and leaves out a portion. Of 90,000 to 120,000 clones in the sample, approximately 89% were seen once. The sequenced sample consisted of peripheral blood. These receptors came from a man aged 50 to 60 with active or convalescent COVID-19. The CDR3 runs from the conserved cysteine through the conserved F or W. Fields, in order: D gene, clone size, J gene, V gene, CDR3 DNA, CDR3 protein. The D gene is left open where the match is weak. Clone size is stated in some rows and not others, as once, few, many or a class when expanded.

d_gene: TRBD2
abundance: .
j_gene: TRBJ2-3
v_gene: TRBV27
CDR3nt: TGTGCCACCAAACTAGCGTCCACAGATACGCAGTATTTT
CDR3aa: CATKLASTDTQYF

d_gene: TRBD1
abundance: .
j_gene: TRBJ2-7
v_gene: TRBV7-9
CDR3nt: TGTGCCAGCAGCTCGTGGACAGGGGACCCCTACGAGCAGTACTTC
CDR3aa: CASSSWTGDPYEQYF

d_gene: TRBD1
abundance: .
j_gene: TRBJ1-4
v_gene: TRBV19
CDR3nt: TGTGCCAGTAGTCGGGACAGTCCCCGAGGGGCGGAAAAACTGTTTTTT
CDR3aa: CASSRDSPRGAEKLFF

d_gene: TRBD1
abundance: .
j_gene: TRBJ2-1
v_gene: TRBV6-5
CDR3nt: TGTGCCAGCAGTCTCGGGACAGGGGGTCATGAGCAGTTCTTC
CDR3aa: CASSLGTGGHEQFF

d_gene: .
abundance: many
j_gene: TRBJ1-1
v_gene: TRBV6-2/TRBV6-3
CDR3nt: TGTGCCAGCAGTTACTCGGAGGGGACGAACACTGAAGCTTTCTTT
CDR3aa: CASSYSEGTNTEAFF

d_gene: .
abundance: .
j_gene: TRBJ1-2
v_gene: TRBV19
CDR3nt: TGTGCCAGTAGTATGTCGGGGAGTGGCTACACCTTC
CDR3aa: CASSMSGSGYTF

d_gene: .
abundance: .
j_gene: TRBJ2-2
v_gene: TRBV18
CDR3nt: TGTGCCAGCTCACCGAAGAGGTACACCGGGGAGCTGTTTTTT
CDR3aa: CASSPKRYTGELFF

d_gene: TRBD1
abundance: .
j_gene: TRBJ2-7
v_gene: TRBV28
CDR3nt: TGTGCCAGCAGTTTCGTGGGACAGACGCCACTAACCTACGAGCAGTACTTC
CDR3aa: CASSFVGQTPLTYEQYF

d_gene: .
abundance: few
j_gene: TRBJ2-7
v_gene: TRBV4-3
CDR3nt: TGCGCCAGCAGCCAAGATTTGTCGGGAGAAGGGGACGAGCAGTACTTC
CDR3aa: CASSQDLSGEGDEQYF

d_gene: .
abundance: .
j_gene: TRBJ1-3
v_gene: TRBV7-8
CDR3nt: TGTGCCAGCAGCTTAGTGGCTTCAATCTCTGGAAACACCATATATTTT
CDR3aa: CASSLVASISGNTIYF

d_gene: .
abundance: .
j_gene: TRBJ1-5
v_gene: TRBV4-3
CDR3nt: TGCGCCAGCAGCCAAGATTTAGCCAATCAGCCCCAGCATTTT
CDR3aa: CASSQDLANQPQHF

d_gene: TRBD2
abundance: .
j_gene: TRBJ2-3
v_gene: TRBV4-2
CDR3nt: TGTGCCAGCAGCCAAGGTAGCGGGAGTGGCCCAGATACGCAGTATTTT
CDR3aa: CASSQGSGSGPDTQYF

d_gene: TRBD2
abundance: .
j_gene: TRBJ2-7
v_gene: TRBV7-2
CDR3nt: TGTGCCAGCAGCCTGGGACTAGCGGGGACCTACGAGCAGTACTTC
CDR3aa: CASSLGLAGTYEQYF

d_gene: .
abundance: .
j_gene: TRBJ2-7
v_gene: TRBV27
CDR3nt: TGTGCCAGCAGTTTATTAGGCAGGGGAAGTATAGAATCTAGGTACGAGCAGTACTTC
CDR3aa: CASSLLGRGSIESRYEQYF

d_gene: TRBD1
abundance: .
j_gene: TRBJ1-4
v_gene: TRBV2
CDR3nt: TGTGCCAGCAGTGGACAGGGTGGTAATGAAAAACTGTTTTTT
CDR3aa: CASSGQGGNEKLFF

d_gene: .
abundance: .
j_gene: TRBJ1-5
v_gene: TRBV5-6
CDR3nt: TGTGCCAGCAGCCGAGAGAGCAATCAGCCCCAGCATTTT
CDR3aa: CASSRESNQPQHF

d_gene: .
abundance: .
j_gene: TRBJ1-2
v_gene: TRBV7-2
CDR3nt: TGTGCCAGCAGCTTGGGGGGGTGGGATGGCTACACCTTC
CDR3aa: CASSLGGWDGYTF

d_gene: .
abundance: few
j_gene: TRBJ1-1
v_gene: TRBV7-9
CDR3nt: TGTGCCAGCAGCTTAGATCAGGGAAGGACTGAAGCTTTCTTT
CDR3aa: CASSLDQGRTEAFF

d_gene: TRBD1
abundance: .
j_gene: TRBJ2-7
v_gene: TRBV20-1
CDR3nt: TGCAGTGCTAGTGTGCGACAGGGGAACTGGGAGCAGTACTTC
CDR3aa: CSASVRQGNWEQYF

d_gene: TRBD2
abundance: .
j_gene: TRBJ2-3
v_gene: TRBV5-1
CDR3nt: TGCGCCAGCAGTTCCGGACTAGCGTCAGATACGCAGTATTTT
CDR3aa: CASSSGLASDTQYF

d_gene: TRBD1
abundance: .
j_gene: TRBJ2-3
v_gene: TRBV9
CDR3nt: TGTGCCAGCAGCGTAGTAGGGGGCATCACAGATACGCAGTATTTT
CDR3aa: CASSVVGGITDTQYF

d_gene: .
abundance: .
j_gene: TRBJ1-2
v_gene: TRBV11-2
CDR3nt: TGTGCCAGCAGCCGGGTCCCTTGGGGGCGGGTGAACTATGGCTACACCTTC
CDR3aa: CASSRVPWGRVNYGYTF

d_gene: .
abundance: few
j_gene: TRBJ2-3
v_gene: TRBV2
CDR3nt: TGTGCCAGCACAGCGGAGAACACAGATACGCAGTATTTT
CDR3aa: CASTAENTDTQYF

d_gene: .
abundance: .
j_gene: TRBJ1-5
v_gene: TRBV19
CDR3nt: TGTGCCAGTAGTATTCGGGGTTCGGATCAGCCCCAGCATTTT
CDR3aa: CASSIRGSDQPQHF

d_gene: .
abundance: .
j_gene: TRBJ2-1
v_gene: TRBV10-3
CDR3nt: TGTGCCATCAGCCCGAGTGTTGGAGGGTACAATGAGCAGTTCTTC
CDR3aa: CAISPSVGGYNEQFF

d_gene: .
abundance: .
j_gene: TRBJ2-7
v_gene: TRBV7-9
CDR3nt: TGTGCCAGCAGTGACCAGGGGGGCTACGAGCAGTACTTC
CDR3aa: CASSDQGGYEQYF

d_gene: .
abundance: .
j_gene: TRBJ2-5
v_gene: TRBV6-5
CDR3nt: TGTGCCAGCAGCAGACAGAGATACCAAGAGACCCAGTACTTC
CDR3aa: CASSRQRYQETQYF

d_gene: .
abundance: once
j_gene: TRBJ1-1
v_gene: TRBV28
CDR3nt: TGTGCCAGCAGTTCATTACAGGATAACACTGAAGCTTTCTTT
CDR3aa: CASSSLQDNTEAFF

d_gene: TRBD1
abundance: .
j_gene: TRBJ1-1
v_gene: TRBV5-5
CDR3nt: TGTGCCAGCAGCTTGGAGGACAGGGCTGAAGCTTTCTTT
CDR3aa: CASSLEDRAEAFF

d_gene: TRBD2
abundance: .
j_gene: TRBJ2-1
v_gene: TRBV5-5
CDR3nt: TGTGCCAGCAGCGCCGGGACTAGCGGGATTGAGCAGTTCTTC
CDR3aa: CASSAGTSGIEQFF

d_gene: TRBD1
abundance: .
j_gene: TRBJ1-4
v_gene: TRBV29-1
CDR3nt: TGCAGCGTCCCTCAGGGACAGGGGAAACCATGTAATGAAAAACTGTTTTTT
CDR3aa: CSVPQGQGKPCNEKLFF

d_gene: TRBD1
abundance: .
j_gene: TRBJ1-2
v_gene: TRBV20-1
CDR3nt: TGCAGTCCACAGGGGGGCTATGGCTACACCTTC
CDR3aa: CSPQGGYGYTF

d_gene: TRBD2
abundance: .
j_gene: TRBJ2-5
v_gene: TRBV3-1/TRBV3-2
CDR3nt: TGTGCCAGCAGCCACGCGGCGGGAGAAGAGACCCAGTACTTC
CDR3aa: CASSHAAGEETQYF

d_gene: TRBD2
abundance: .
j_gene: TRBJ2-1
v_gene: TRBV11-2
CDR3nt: TGTGCCAGCAGCTTGATAGGAGTTAGCGGGTCCTACAATGAGCAGTTCTTC
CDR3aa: CASSLIGVSGSYNEQFF

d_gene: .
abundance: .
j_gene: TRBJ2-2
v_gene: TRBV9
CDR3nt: TGTGCCAGCAGCGGCCGGGACTCTAGGGCCGGGGAGCTGTTTTTT
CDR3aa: CASSGRDSRAGELFF

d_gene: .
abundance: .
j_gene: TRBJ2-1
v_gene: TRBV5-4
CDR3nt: TGTGCCAGCAGCTCGCTAGCAGAGGAGCAGTTCTTC
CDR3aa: CASSSLAEEQFF

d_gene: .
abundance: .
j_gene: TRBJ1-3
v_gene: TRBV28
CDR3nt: TGTGCCAGCAGTGCGTCTGGAAACACCATATATTTT
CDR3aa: CASSASGNTIYF

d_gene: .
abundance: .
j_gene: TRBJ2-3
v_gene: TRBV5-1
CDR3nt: TGCGCCAGCAGCTTGGAGGGCAGGGGAATGACAGATACGCAGTATTTT
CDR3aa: CASSLEGRGMTDTQYF

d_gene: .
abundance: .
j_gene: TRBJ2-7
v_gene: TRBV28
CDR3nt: TGTGCCAGCACCCAGGGGCGGAACTACGAGCAGTACTTC
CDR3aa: CASTQGRNYEQYF

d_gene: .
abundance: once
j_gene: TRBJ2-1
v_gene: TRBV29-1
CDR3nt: TGCAGCGTTGAAGTGGCACAGGCGGCTGTGCAGTTCTTC
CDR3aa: CSVEVAQAAVQFF

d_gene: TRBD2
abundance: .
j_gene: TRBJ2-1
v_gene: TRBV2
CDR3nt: TGTGCCAGCAAACCCGGGACTAGCGGGAGGAACAATGAGCAGTTCTTC
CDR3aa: CASKPGTSGRNNEQFF

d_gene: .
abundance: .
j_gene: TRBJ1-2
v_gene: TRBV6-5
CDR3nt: TGTGCCAGCAGCACAGGGTCTTTCTACTATGGCTACACCTTC
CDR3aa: CASSTGSFYYGYTF

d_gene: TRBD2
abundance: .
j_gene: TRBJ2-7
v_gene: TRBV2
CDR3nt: TGTGCCAGCAGTGGACTAGCGGCCTCCTACGAGCAGTACTTC
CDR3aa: CASSGLAASYEQYF

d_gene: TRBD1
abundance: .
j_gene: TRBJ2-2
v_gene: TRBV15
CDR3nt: TGTGCCACCAGCAGGGACAGGGGGCGAGGGGCCGGGGAGCTGTTTTTT
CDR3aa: CATSRDRGRGAGELFF

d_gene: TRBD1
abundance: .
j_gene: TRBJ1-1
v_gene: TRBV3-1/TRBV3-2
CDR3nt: TGTGCCAGCAGCCAGGCGGACAGGGGGAACACTGAAGCTTTCTTT
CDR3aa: CASSQADRGNTEAFF

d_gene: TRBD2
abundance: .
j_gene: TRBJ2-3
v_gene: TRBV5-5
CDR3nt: TGTGCCAGCAGCTTTAGCGGGATTAGCACAGATACGCAGTATTTT
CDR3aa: CASSFSGISTDTQYF

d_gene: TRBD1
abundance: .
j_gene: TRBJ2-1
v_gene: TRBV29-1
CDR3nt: TGCAGCGTTCCACAGGGGGATGAGCAGTTCTTC
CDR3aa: CSVPQGDEQFF

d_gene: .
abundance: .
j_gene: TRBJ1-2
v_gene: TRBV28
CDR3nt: TGTGCCAGTGACAATAACTATGGCTACACCTTC
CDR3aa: CASDNNYGYTF

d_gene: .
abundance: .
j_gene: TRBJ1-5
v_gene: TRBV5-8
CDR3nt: TGTGCCAGCAGCCCCCCCCCTGAGAATCAGCCCCAGCATTTT
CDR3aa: CASSPPPENQPQHF

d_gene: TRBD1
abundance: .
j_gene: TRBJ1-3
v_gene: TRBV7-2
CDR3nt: TGTGCCAGCAGCCTAGTGGGCAGGGGGGCTGGAAACACCATATATTTT
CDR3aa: CASSLVGRGAGNTIYF

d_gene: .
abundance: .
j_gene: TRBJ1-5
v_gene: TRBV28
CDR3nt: TGTGCCAGCAGTTACGGTCCGGGTCCGCAGCATTTT
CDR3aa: CASSYGPGPQHF

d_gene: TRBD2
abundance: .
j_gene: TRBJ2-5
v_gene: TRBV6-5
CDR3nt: TGTGCCAGCAGTTACTCGAGGGCGGGGGGGGAGACCCAGTACTTC
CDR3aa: CASSYSRAGGETQYF

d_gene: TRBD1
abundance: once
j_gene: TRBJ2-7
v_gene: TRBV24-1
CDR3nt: TGTGCCACCAGTGATCCTCGACAGGGATCCTACGAGCAGTACTTC
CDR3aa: CATSDPRQGSYEQYF

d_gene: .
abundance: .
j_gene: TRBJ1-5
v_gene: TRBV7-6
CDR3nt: TGTGCCAGCAGCCAGGACAGCGGCAATCAGCCCCAGCATTTT
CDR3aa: CASSQDSGNQPQHF

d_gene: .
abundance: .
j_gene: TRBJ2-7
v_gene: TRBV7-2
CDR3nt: TGTGCCAGCAGCTTACTCTCCGAGCAGTACTTC
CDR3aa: CASSLLSEQYF